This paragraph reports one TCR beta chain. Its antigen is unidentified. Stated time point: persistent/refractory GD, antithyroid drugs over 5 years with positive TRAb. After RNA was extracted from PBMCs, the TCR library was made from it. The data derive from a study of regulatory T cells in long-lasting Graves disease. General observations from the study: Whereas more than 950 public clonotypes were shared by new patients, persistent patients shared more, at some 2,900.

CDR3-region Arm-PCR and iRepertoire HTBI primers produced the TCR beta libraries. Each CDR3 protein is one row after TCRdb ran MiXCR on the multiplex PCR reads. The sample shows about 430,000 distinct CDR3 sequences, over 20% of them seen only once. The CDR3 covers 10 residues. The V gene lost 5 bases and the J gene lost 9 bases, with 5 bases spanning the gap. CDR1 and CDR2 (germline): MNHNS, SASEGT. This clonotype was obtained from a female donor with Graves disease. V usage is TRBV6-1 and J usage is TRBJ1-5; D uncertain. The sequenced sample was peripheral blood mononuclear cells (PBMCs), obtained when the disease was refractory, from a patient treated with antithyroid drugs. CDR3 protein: CASSPGPQHF. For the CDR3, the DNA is TGTGCCAGCAGTCCAGGGCCCCAGCATTTT.